The 24 T cell receptor beta chains reported below all come from one sample, sequenced in a study of metastatic and nonmetastatic thyroid tumors (dated by TCRdb to about 2020). Preparation of the library involved PCR. Reads for this sample came from an Illumina HiSeq 4000. TCRdb reworked the public reads: Q25 trimming with fastp, MiXCR clone assembly, productive beta chains retained. For this sample there are about 45,000 clones; 3% to 3.5% appear just once. The ten largest clonotypes hold approximately 9.6% of the sample. Before undergoing thyroid surgery, none of the patients had been given any kind of treatment. Sequenced sample: blood. Every receptor here comes from a female donor with papillary thyroid cancer or a benign thyroid nodule (not recorded which). Some clones in this sample may be carry-over from other donors' samples.

This clone was seen a handful of times. With a much larger clone just one base away, this may be a read error. The chain employs TRBV9 and TRBJ2-3; maybe TRBD1 (7 bases). CDR3 length: 16 residues. Germline loops: CDR1 SGDLS, CDR2 YYNGEE. The CDR3 reads CVSSVDPGGITDTQYF. The CDR3 nucleotides are TGTGTCAGCAGCGTAGACCCAGGGGGGATCACAGATACGCAGTATTTT. Combining the CDR3 with reference TRBV9 and TRBJ2-3 gives the whole variable domain DSGVTQTPKHLITATGQRVTLRCSPRSGDLSVYWYQQSLDQGLQFLIQYYNGEERAKGNILERFSAQQFPDLHSELNLSSLELGDSALYFCVSSVDPGGITDTQYFGPGTRLTVL.

This chain joins TRBV2 and TRBJ2-7; 8 bases map to TRBD2. Germline assignment: CDR1 SNHLY and CDR2 FYNNEI. CDR3 size: 15 residues. J lost 3 bases, V lost 5 bases, and 9 bases had no gene match. The CDR3 loop is CASSKVTSGHYEQYF. The CDR3 DNA follows: TGTGCCAGCAGTAAAGTCACTAGCGGACACTACGAGCAGTACTTC.

This clone was seen only a few times. This chain links TRBV19 with TRBJ2-1, with 11 bases that match TRBD2. Germline CDR1 reads LNHDA; CDR2 reads SQIVND (reference sequence). V dropped 5 bases and J dropped 0; count of bases not matched to a gene: 9. This CDR3 region has 18 residues. The CDR3 sequence is CASSSGTSGSSSYNEQFF. CDR3 in DNA: TGTGCCAGTAGTTCCGGGACTAGCGGATCAAGCTCCTACAATGAGCAGTTCTTC.

Here the CDR3 reads CASNYRSNYGYTF. CDR3 nucleotides: TGTGCCAGCAATTACAGGTCTAACTATGGCTACACCTTC. This rearrangement joins TRBV2 to TRBJ1-2, with D possibly being TRBD1 (5 bases). Germline assignment: CDR1 SNHLY and CDR2 FYNNEI. The CDR3 covers 13 residues. Trimming shortened V by 7 bases and J by 0 bases, and 9 bases separated the two germline ends.

This clone was seen at least ten times. The CDR3 DNA sequence: TGTGCCAGCAGGACAGGATTAGCCAAAAACATTCAGTACTTC. Protein sequence: CASRTGLAKNIQYF. The chain has TRBV2 and TRBJ2-4, with a weak D call TRBD1 (6 bases). This CDR3 comprises 14 residues. Germline CDR1 is SNHLY and CDR2 is FYNNEI. Trimming took 6 bases from V and 0 from J, leaving 9 bases between them.

This clone was counted many times. The CDR3 here is CASSLEGGRASEQYF. DNA of the CDR3: TGCGCCAGCAGCTTGGAGGGCGGGAGGGCCAGCGAGCAGTACTTC. V and J are TRBV5-1 and TRBJ2-7; TRBD2 agrees at 9 bases. Per the germline V gene, CDR1 is SGHRS and CDR2 is YFSETQ. The CDR3 length is 15 residues. The trim removed 0 bases at V and 6 bases at J, leaving 7 bases unmatched.

Many counts were recorded for this clone. The chain combines TRBV29-1 with TRBJ2-2; 7 nucleotides line up with TRBD1. The J segment lost 7 bases and the V segment lost 6 bases, leaving 8 bases of the junction unmatched. The CDR3 is made up of 13 amino acids. Looked up from germline, CDR1 is SQVTM and CDR2 is ANQGSEA. CDR3 sequence (DNA): TGCAGCGTGTACCAGGGGGAGTACGGGGAGCTGTTTTTT. Translated: CSVYQGEYGELFF.

At least ten counts were recorded for this clone. The chain recombines TRBV5-1 with TRBJ2-2, with TRBD2 as a possible D gene (6 bases). This CDR3 is 15 amino acids long. The ends were cut back, 1 base at V and 0 bases at J, with 7 bases in the middle. The V gene's germline CDR1 is SGHRS and CDR2 YFSETQ. Written as DNA, the CDR3 is TGCGCCAGCAGCTTGCGCGGGGCGAACACCGGGGAGCTGTTTTTT. Its protein product is CASSLRGANTGELFF.

Many counts were recorded for this clone. This chain uses TRBV11-2 with TRBJ2-7; 8 bases fit TRBD1. The CDR3 runs 16 residues. The J segment lost 3 bases and the V segment lost 7 bases, leaving 14 bases of the junction unmatched. In germline, CDR1 is SGHAT, CDR2 FQNNGV. The CDR3 here is CASTTKPSGTGYEQYF. As DNA, the CDR3 is TGTGCCAGCACTACGAAACCCTCAGGGACAGGCTACGAGCAGTACTTC.

The chain joins TRBV11-2 to TRBJ2-1, with 12 positions matching TRBD2. In germline, CDR1 is SGHAT, CDR2 FQNNGV. V gave up 2 bases and J gave up 6 bases; unmatched junction bases: 2. There are 15 residues in the CDR3. This chain's CDR3 is CASSLTSGRFNEQFF. The DNA for the CDR3 is TGTGCCAGCAGCTTAACTAGCGGGAGGTTCAATGAGCAGTTCTTC.

There are many counts of this clone. The gene calls are TRBV6-1 and TRBJ2-7; D unclear. The CDR3 totals 12 residues. V was shortened by 7 bases and J by 4 bases, with 11 bases between the two germline ends. Germline loops: CDR1 MNHNS, CDR2 SASEGT. For the CDR3, the DNA is TGTGCCAGCAAAGCAGAGGTGTACGAGCAGTACTTC. It yields the protein CASKAEVYEQYF.

This clone is deemed medium-sized. The genes are TRBV11-3 and TRBJ2-1; 7 nucleotides match TRBD2. The CDR3 has 16 residues. Trimming at V came to 4 bases and at J to 5 bases, leaving 11 bases not matched to a gene. CDR1 and CDR2 (germline): SGHNT, YENEEA. The CDR3 region is CASSYLGLGSHNEQFF. The CDR3 nucleotides read TGTGCCAGCAGCTACCTCGGACTAGGTTCACACAATGAGCAGTTCTTC.

This clone was counted a few times. DNA for the CDR3: TGTGCCAGCAGTTACTCGGGACCTCGGGCCGATTCACCCCTCCACTTT. Translating gives CASSYSGPRADSPLHF. The V and J genes are TRBV6-6 and TRBJ1-6; weak D call: TRBD1 (5 bases). The CDR3 sequence is 16 residues long. CDR1 MNHNY and CDR2 SVGAGI come from the germline V gene (reference sequence). Trimming removed 0 bases at V and 8 bases at J, with 14 bases between.

This clone was detected many times. The chain recombines TRBV6-1 with TRBJ2-2; 8 bases agree with TRBD2. This CDR3 has 18 amino acids. V shed 5 bases, J shed 4 bases, and the junction held 15 bases outside the gene matches. Germline V gives CDR1 MNHNS, CDR2 SASEGT. In DNA, the CDR3 is TGTGCCAGCAGTACCGGGGATAGCGGGGCGGTGGGCACCGGGGAGCTGTTTTTT. Its translation: CASSTGDSGAVGTGELFF.

The genes are TRBV2 and TRBJ1-2, with TRBD1 as a possible D gene (6 bases). The V and J ends lost 8 bases and 4 bases respectively, with 14 bases between them. Germline lookup yields CDR1 SNHLY and CDR2 FYNNEI. The CDR3 runs 13 residues. CDR3 sequence: CASLKQGLYGYTF. The CDR3 DNA follows: TGTGCCAGCTTGAAACAGGGACTCTATGGCTACACCTTC.

Ten or more counts support this clone. The gene calls are TRBV6-2 or TRBV6-3 and TRBJ1-5; D is possibly TRBD1 (6 bases). Germline values: CDR1 MNHEY, CDR2 SVGEGT. Trimming removed 7 bases from V and 2 bases from J, with 15 bases in between. The CDR3 length is 15 residues. The CDR3 DNA follows: TGTGCCAGCAAGATTAGGGGGAAGGGCAATCAGCCCCAGCATTTT. Its protein product is CASKIRGKGNQPQHF.

Many counts were recorded for this clone. This chain joins TRBV5-1 and TRBJ1-4; D is uncertain. Germline loops: CDR1 SGHRS, CDR2 YFSETQ. Trimming stripped 7 bases from V and 0 bases from J, with 16 bases between. This CDR3 region has 16 residues. The CDR3 DNA follows: TGCGCCAGCGGCCGCGGGAGTATTGCAACTAATGAAAAACTGTTTTTT. Its translation: CASGRGSIATNEKLFF.

In its sample, this clone was seen a few times. The CDR3 here is CASSERRGRGHYF. The CDR3 bases are TGTGCCAGCAGTGAAAGAAGAGGGCGAGGTCATTATTTT. The chain joins TRBV6-1 to TRBJ2-3, with TRBD2 as a possible D gene (5 bases). V was cut by 2 bases and J by 15 bases, with 18 bases left in between. CDR3 length equals 13 residues. Germline CDR1 reads MNHNS; CDR2 reads SASEGT.

The chain employs TRBV24-1 and TRBJ2-2; D is ambiguous. Trimming stripped 0 bases from V and 3 bases from J, with 4 bases between. The length of the CDR3 is 14 residues. Germline V gene sequence: CDR1 KGHDR, CDR2 SFDVKD. The CDR3 nucleotides read TGTGCCACCAGTGATTTGAGCGACACCGGGGAGCTGTTTTTT. As protein: CATSDLSDTGELFF.

This clone was seen many times. This chain links TRBV24-1 with TRBJ1-4; 8 bases fit TRBD1. CDR1 and CDR2 (germline): KGHDR, SFDVKD. This CDR3 spans 14 amino acids. V trimming: 8 bases; J trimming: 5 bases; junction bases outside the gene matches: 6. This CDR3 reads CATNGQGGNEKLFF. CDR3 nucleotide sequence: TGTGCCACCAATGGACAGGGAGGCAATGAAAAACTGTTTTTT.

This clone was counted ten times or more. The V call is TRBV14, the J call TRBJ2-5, with 10 bases lining up with TRBD1. V was clipped by 5 bases and J by 0 bases; unmatched bases: 6. The V gene's germline CDR1 is SGHDN and CDR2 FVKESK. The CDR3 contains 16 residues. The CDR3 protein is CASSARTGGNQETQYF. In nucleotides, the CDR3 is TGTGCCAGCAGCGCAAGGACAGGGGGTAACCAAGAGACCCAGTACTTC.

The sample holds many counts of this clone. V usage is TRBV20-1 and J usage is TRBJ2-7; tentative D call: TRBD2 (5 bases). V lost 6 bases, J lost 0 bases, and 12 bases lay in between. The CDR3 spans 13 residues. Germline assignment: CDR1 DFQATT and CDR2 SNEGSKA (reference sequence). CDR3 DNA: TGCAGTGCAGAGGGTGAAAGCTCCTACGAGCAGTACTTC. It codes for CSAEGESSYEQYF.

The gene calls are TRBV27 and TRBJ2-3, with a tentative D call TRBD1 (6 bases). V was pared by 6 bases and J by 2 bases, with 9 bases between. Germline V gives CDR1 MNHEY, CDR2 SMNVEV (reference sequence). The CDR3 consists of 13 residues. The CDR3 DNA is TGTGCCAGCAGCGGGACATACACAGATACGCAGTATTTT. Translation: CASSGTYTDTQYF.

This clone was recorded many times. Different DNA sequences within this sample yield the same CDR3. The chain couples TRBV7-2 to TRBJ2-6; the match to TRBD1 covers 7 bases. J lost 2 bases, V lost 1 base, and 5 bases had no gene match. The length of the CDR3 is 17 residues. Per the germline V gene, CDR1 is SGHTA and CDR2 is FQGNSA. CDR3 bases: TGTGCCAGCAGCTTAGTGGTGACAGGGACTGGGGCCAACGTCCTGACTTTC. Translation: CASSLVVTGTGANVLTF.